This TCR beta chain comes out of a study of Ad26.COV2.S vaccination and SARS-CoV-2 variants. Study-level information: This donor came from the COV1001 trial of Ad26.COV2.S. General study findings and limits: Possibly, TCR breadth and depth analyses underestimated total T cell responses. Post-vaccination breadth of spike-specific CD8+ and CD4+ T cell responses was reportedly substantial.

As to treatment: around 19 received Ad26.COV2.S at low or high dose, single or two shots; 5 received placebo; per-sample allocation not given. The samples were gathered on day 63 after the first injection of vaccine or placebo. CDR1 SGHAT and CDR2 FQDESV come from the germline V gene (reference sequence). Germline trimming cut 5 bases from V and 4 bases from J; bases unmatched to any gene: 4. The CDR3 covers 15 residues. To note about this clone: Its antigen is as yet unknown.

Sequenced by immunoSEQ multiplex PCR; TCRdb stores in-frame clones only, minus some. The profile shows about 480,000 clones, around nine tenths of them singletons. The specimen comprised peripheral blood, sampled in a trial of Ad26.COV2.S vaccine versus placebo. This receptor was taken from a person between 18 and 60 years old who received the Ad26.COV2.S COVID-19 vaccine or a placebo. The chain is built from TRBV11-1 and TRBJ2-2; TRBD1 matches 10 bases. In DNA, the CDR3 is TGTGCCAGCAGCCCCGACAGGGGGCGCACCGGGGAGCTGTTTTTT. Protein sequence: CASSPDRGRTGELFF.